Below are 25 T cell receptor beta chains sequenced from a single sample in a study of Ad26.COV2.S vaccination and SARS-CoV-2 variants. Assay: immunoSEQ multiplex PCR; the TCRdb copy retains only in-frame clones and omits some. The sample has some 410,000 clones, about 90% seen once; the top ten hold about 1.7%. Treatment specified: roughly 18 received Ad26.COV2.S at low or high dose, single or two shots; about 5 received placebo; per-sample allocation not given. Material that was analyzed had been drawn on day 63 after the first vaccine or placebo injection. The sample was peripheral blood, taken in a trial of Ad26.COV2.S vaccine versus placebo. These receptors originate from a person aged 18-65 years who received the Ad26.COV2.S COVID-19 vaccine or a placebo.

V and J are TRBV3-1 (or the pseudogene TRBV3-2) and TRBJ2-7, with TRBD1 matching 7 bases. The CDR3 contains 15 residues. Germline loops: CDR1 LGHDT, CDR2 YNNKEL (reference sequence). J gave up 6 bases and V 6 bases, and 14 bases lay outside the gene matches. The CDR3, as DNA: TGTGCCAGCAGTCCCGGGACAGTCAAGGTCGGCGAGCAGTACTTC. Protein sequence: CASSPGTVKVGEQYF.

This chain links TRBV29-1 with TRBJ1-1; D perhaps matches TRBD1 (5 bases). This CDR3 comprises 13 residues. The ends were cut back, 1 base at V and 7 bases at J, with 13 bases in the middle. Germline V lookup: CDR1 SQVTM, CDR2 ANQGSEA. CDR3 in amino acids: CSVEVGDALEAFF. The CDR3 coding sequence is TGCAGCGTTGAAGTTGGGGACGCCCTTGAAGCTTTCTTT.

CDR3 sequence (DNA): TGTGCCAGCTCACGTACTCCAGGGGGCCACACAGATACGCAGTATTTT. Translating it yields CASSRTPGGHTDTQYF. This sequence joins TRBV18 and TRBJ2-3, with 8 bases identical to TRBD1. The trim removed 4 bases at V and 2 bases at J, leaving 8 bases unmatched. Germline V gene sequence: CDR1 KGHSH, CDR2 LQKENI. There are 16 residues in the CDR3.

This clone was observed a handful of times. The rearrangement joins TRBV29-1 to TRBJ2-2; possible D gene TRBD2, 5 bases. Germline-derived CDR1 and CDR2 are SQVTM and ANQGSEA. V shed 1 base and J shed 0 bases, with 6 bases lying between them. The CDR3 contains 14 residues. Here the CDR3 DNA reads TGCAGCGTTGAAGGGGGAGCGAACACCGGGGAGCTGTTTTTT. This codes for CSVEGGANTGELFF.

This clone has just one count. The chain carries TRBV5-1 and TRBJ2-3; D gene unclear. This CDR3 region has 15 residues. V was trimmed by 0 bases and J by 3 bases, leaving 11 bases between them. The germline V gene has CDR1 SGHRS and CDR2 YFSETQ. As DNA, the CDR3 is TGCGCCAGCAGCTTGGCTACGGTTCCGACAGATACGCAGTATTTT. It translates to CASSLATVPTDTQYF.

The chain links TRBV5-5 to TRBJ1-1; possible D gene TRBD1, 5 bases. The CDR3 consists of 14 residues. In germline, CDR1 is SGHKS, CDR2 YYEKEE (reference sequence). Trimming cost V 0 bases and J 1 base, with 7 bases left between them. The CDR3 loop is CASSLGQPNTEAFF. The CDR3 DNA follows: TGTGCCAGCAGCTTGGGACAGCCGAACACTGAAGCTTTCTTT.

The chain combines TRBV6-2 or TRBV6-3 with TRBJ2-1; 9 nucleotides align to TRBD1. The CDR3 totals 14 residues. Trimming removed 5 bases from V and 3 bases from J; junction bases left unmatched: 2. Germline CDR1 and CDR2: MNHEY and SVGEGT. CDR3 loop: CASSRDRVYNEQFF. The CDR3 DNA reads TGTGCCAGCAGTCGGGACAGGGTCTACAATGAGCAGTTCTTC.

This chain connects TRBV2 to TRBJ2-6; perhaps TRBD1 as D (5 bases). This CDR3 region has 18 residues. V was cut by 5 bases and J by 0 bases, with 17 bases left in between. The V gene's germline CDR1 is SNHLY and CDR2 FYNNEI. The CDR3 nucleotides read TGTGCCAGCAGTAGTCAGGGTACTCTCCTCTCTGGGGCCAACGTCCTGACTTTC. The encoded protein is CASSSQGTLLSGANVLTF.

The CDR3 nucleotides are TGTGCCAGCAGTGACATCCGGGGGGGCCGATACAATGAGCAGTTCTTC. Translated: CASSDIRGGRYNEQFF. The rearrangement links TRBV25-1 to TRBJ2-1; 8 bases fit TRBD2. The J segment lost 4 bases and the V segment lost 3 bases, leaving 8 bases of the junction unmatched. The CDR3 contains 16 residues. The V gene's germline CDR1 is MGHDK and CDR2 SYGVNS.

The V call is TRBV5-4, the J call TRBJ2-5; TRBD1 matches at 8 bases. This CDR3 has 13 residues. The germline gives CDR1 SGHNT, CDR2 YYREEE (reference sequence). The ends lost 6 bases at V and 5 bases at J; junction bases unmatched: 6. Here the CDR3 reads CASTGQETETQYF. The CDR3 bases are TGTGCCAGCACGGGACAGGAGACGGAGACCCAGTACTTC. Together with reference TRBV5-4 and TRBJ2-5, the CDR3 gives the full variable domain: ETGVTQSPTHLIKTRGQQVTLRCSSQSGHNTVSWYQQALGQGPQFIFQYYREEENGRGNFPPRFSGLQFPNYSSELNVNALELDDSALYLCASTGQETETQYFGPGTRLLVL.

V usage is TRBV30 and J usage is TRBJ2-3, with 14 nucleotides matching TRBD2. Germline V gene lookup returns CDR1 GTSNPN and CDR2 SVGIG (reference sequence). Trimming removed 8 bases from V and 0 bases from J; junction bases left unmatched: 4. The CDR3 totals 15 residues. CDR3 nucleotide sequence: TGTGCCAGGACTAGCGGGGGGTCGAGCACAGATACGCAGTATTTT. Translation gives CARTSGGSSTDTQYF.

This chain uses TRBV25-1 with TRBJ2-7; no firm D call. The CDR3 has 11 residues. Germline V lookup: CDR1 MGHDK, CDR2 SYGVNS. The ends were cut back, 4 bases at V and 5 bases at J, with 6 bases in the middle. The CDR3 region is CASSVGNEQYF. The CDR3 DNA reads TGTGCCAGCAGTGTGGGGAACGAGCAGTACTTC.

This chain links TRBV6-5 with TRBJ2-5, with D maybe TRBD2 (6 bases). Trimming pared 11 bases from V and 5 bases from J, leaving 21 bases between. The CDR3 is 14 amino acids. Germline V gene sequence: CDR1 MNHEY, CDR2 SVGAGI. CDR3 sequence reads: CAVRLAGSGETQYF. The CDR3 DNA reads TGTGCCGTTCGTCTGGCGGGGTCGGGGGAGACCCAGTACTTC.

Of note for this clone: The identical CDR3 is also encoded by other nucleotide sequences in the sample. CDR3 residues: CASSSGGAYEQYF. CDR3 nucleotides: TGTGCCAGTAGTTCGGGGGGGGCCTACGAGCAGTACTTC. V usage is TRBV19 and J usage is TRBJ2-7, with 8 positions matching TRBD2. Germline V gene lookup returns CDR1 LNHDA and CDR2 SQIVND (reference sequence). The trim removed 5 bases at V and 2 bases at J, leaving 2 bases unmatched. This CDR3 spans 13 amino acids.

The genes are TRBV9 and TRBJ2-1, with TRBD1 matching 8 bases. J was trimmed by 2 bases and V by 0 bases; bases with no gene match: 1. Germline-derived CDR1 and CDR2 are SGDLS and YYNGEE. The CDR3 has 15 amino acids. CDR3 protein: CASSVDRGTYNEQFF. The DNA of the CDR3 is TGTGCCAGCAGCGTAGACAGGGGGACCTACAATGAGCAGTTCTTC.

The chain links TRBV6-5 to TRBJ2-7; D gene ambiguous. Trimming pared 0 bases from V and 4 bases from J, leaving 10 bases between. Germline V gene lookup returns CDR1 MNHEY and CDR2 SVGAGI. The CDR3 consists of 14 residues. The CDR3 coding sequence is TGTGCCAGCAGTTACTCCTCCGCGAGGTACGAGCAGTACTTC. Its protein is CASSYSSARYEQYF.

The chain joins TRBV5-7 to TRBJ1-1, with 7 bases that match TRBD1. TRBV5-7 is placed among ORFs of uncertain function. The length of the CDR3 is 16 residues. With 0 bases clipped from V and 7 bases from J, the junction kept 12 bases outside the gene matches. The CDR3 nucleotides read TGTGCCAGCAGCTTGGCTGTCGGGACAGAATTTCGTGAAGCTTTCTTT. Residues: CASSLAVGTEFREAFF.

The chain has TRBV5-1 and TRBJ2-7; 10 nucleotides align to TRBD1. The germline gives CDR1 SGHRS, CDR2 YFSETQ. This CDR3 is 15 amino acids long. The V segment lost 0 bases and the J segment 5 bases; nucleotides outside the gene matches: 5. CDR3 DNA sequence: TGCGCCAGCAGCTTGGTCGGGACAGGGGCAAACGAGCAGTACTTC. Its protein product is CASSLVGTGANEQYF.

This sequence joins TRBV9 and TRBJ1-5; D may be TRBD1 (5 bases). Trimming cost V 3 bases and J 6 bases, with 13 bases left between them. The CDR3 spans 14 residues. Germline V lookup: CDR1 SGDLS, CDR2 YYNGEE. The chain's CDR3 is CASSAGGGGQPQHF. As DNA, the CDR3 is TGTGCCAGCAGCGCTGGGGGGGGTGGTCAGCCCCAGCATTTT. The variable domain in full, completed from reference TRBV9 and TRBJ1-5, reads DSGVTQTPKHLITATGQRVTLRCSPRSGDLSVYWYQQSLDQGLQFLIQYYNGEERAKGNILERFSAQQFPDLHSELNLSSLELGDSALYFCASSAGGGGQPQHFGDGTRLSIL.

This sequence joins TRBV4-1 and TRBJ2-3; TRBD2 matches 14 bases. With 1 base clipped from V and 0 bases from J, the junction kept 9 bases outside the gene matches. Germline CDR1 MGHRA, CDR2 YSYEKL. There are 20 residues in the CDR3. The CDR3: CASSQGFGTSGGHSTDTQYF. As DNA, the CDR3 is TGCGCCAGCAGCCAAGGGTTCGGGACTAGCGGGGGACATAGCACAGATACGCAGTATTTT.

This chain connects TRBV7-8 to TRBJ1-3, with TRBD1 as a possible D gene (6 bases). V was trimmed by 5 bases and J by 2 bases, leaving 13 bases between them. Germline CDR1 reads SGHVS; CDR2 reads FQNEAQ. The CDR3 totals 15 residues. The CDR3 region is CASSPARTAGNTIYF. CDR3 bases: TGTGCCAGCAGCCCCGCCCGGACAGCTGGAAACACCATATATTTT.

The genes are TRBV28 and TRBJ1-5, with 7 positions matching TRBD1. The ends lost 3 bases at V and 5 bases at J; junction bases unmatched: 4. Germline loops: CDR1 MDHEN, CDR2 SYDVKM. The CDR3 spans 14 residues. The CDR3 spells CASSFDRVDQPQHF. The CDR3 DNA reads as TGTGCCAGCAGTTTTGACAGGGTCGATCAGCCCCAGCATTTT.

This clone has only one observation. The gene calls are TRBV7-9 and TRBJ2-1; no clear D. This CDR3 spans 12 amino acids. V lost 1 base and J 8 bases, leaving 6 bases between the germline ends. The germline gives CDR1 SEHNR, CDR2 FQNEAQ (reference sequence). The CDR3 loop is CASSLGLDEQFF. For the CDR3, the DNA is TGTGCCAGCAGCTTAGGTCTCGATGAGCAGTTCTTC.

This rearrangement joins TRBV28 to TRBJ2-7, with unresolved D. The CDR3 sequence is 13 residues long. Trimming left V 5 bases short and J 2 bases short, with 10 bases between. Germline CDR1 is MDHEN and CDR2 is SYDVKM. The CDR3: CASSTGLTYEQYF. The CDR3 nucleotides read TGTGCCAGCAGTACCGGGTTAACCTACGAGCAGTACTTC.

The V gene is TRBV6-6, the J gene TRBJ1-4; weak D call: TRBD1 (6 bases). Germline CDR1 MNHNY, CDR2 SVGAGI (reference sequence). The CDR3 extends over 13 amino acids. The V end lost 7 bases, the J end lost 5 bases, and 11 bases lay between the germline ends. The CDR3, as DNA: TGTGCCAGCACAGGGGTAGGGAATGAAAAACTGTTTTTT. Translated: CASTGVGNEKLFF.